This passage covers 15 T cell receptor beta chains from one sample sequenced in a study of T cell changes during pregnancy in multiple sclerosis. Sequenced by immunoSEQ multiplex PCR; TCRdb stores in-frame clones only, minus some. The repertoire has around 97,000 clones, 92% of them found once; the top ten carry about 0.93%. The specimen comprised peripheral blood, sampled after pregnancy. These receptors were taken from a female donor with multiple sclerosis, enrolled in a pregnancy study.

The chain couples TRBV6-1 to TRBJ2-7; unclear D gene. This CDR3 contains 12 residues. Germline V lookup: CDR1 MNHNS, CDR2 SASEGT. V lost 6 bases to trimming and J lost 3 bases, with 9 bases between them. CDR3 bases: TGTGCCAGCAGGCTCCTACGCTACGAGCAGTACTTC. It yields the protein CASRLLRYEQYF.

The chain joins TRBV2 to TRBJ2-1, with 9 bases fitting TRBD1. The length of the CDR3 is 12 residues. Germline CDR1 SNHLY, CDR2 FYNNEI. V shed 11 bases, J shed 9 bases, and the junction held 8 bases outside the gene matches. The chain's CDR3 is CAGGQGVGEQFF. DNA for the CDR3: TGTGCCGGGGGACAGGGCGTCGGTGAGCAGTTCTTC.

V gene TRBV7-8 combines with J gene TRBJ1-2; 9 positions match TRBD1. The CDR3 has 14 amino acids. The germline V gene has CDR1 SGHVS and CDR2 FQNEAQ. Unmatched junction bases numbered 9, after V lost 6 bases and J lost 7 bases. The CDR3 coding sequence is TGTGCCAGCAGTTTACGGGACAGGGATGGTGGCTACACCTTC. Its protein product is CASSLRDRDGGYTF. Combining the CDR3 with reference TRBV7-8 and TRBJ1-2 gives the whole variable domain GAGVSQSPRYKVAKRGQDVALRCDPISGHVSLFWYQQALGQGPEFLTYFQNEAQLDKSGLPSDRFFAERPEGSVSTLKIQRTQQEDSAVYLCASSLRDRDGGYTFGSGTRLTVV.

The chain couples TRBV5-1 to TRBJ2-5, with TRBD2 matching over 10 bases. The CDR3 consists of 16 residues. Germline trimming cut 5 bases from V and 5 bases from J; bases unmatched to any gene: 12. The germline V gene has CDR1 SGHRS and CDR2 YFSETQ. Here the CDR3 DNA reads TGCGCCAGCAGTGGTACTAGCGGGAATGTCCGCGAGACCCAGTACTTC. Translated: CASSGTSGNVRETQYF. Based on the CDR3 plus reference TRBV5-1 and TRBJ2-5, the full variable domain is KAGVTQTPRYLIKTRGQQVTLSCSPISGHRSVSWYQQTPGQGLQFLFEYFSETQRNKGNFPGRFSGRQFSNSRSEMNVSTLELGDSALYLCASSGTSGNVRETQYFGPGTRLLVL.

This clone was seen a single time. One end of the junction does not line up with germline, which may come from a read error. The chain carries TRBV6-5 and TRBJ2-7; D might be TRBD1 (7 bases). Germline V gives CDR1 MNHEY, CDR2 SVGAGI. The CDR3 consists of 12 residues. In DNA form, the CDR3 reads TGTGCCAGCACCCGCGGGGACAGTCCACTCCGGTTC. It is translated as CASTRGDSPLRF.

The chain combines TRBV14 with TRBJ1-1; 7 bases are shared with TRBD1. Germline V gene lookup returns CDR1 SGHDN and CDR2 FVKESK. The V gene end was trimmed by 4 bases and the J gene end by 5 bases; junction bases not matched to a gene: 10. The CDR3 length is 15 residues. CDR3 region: CASSPLMTGKTEAFF. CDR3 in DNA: TGTGCCAGCAGCCCACTAATGACAGGGAAGACTGAAGCTTTCTTT.

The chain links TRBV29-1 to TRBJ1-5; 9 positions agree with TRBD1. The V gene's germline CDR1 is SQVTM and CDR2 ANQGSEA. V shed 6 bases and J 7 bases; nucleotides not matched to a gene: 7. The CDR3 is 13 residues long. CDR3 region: CSVSGTGNQPQHF. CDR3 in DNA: TGCAGCGTATCCGGGACAGGGAACCAGCCCCAGCATTTT. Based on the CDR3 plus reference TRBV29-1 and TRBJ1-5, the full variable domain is SAVISQKPSRDICQRGTSLTIQCQVDSQVTMMFWYRQQPGQSLTLIATANQGSEATYESGFVIDKFPISRPNLTFSTLTVSNMSPEDSSIYLCSVSGTGNQPQHFGDGTRLSIL.

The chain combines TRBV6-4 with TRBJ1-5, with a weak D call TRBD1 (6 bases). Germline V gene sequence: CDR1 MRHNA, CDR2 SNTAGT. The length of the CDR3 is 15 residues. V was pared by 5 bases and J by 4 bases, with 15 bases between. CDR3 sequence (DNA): TGTGCCAGCAGTCCGACGGGAGGGGGGAATCAGCCCCAGCATTTT. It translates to CASSPTGGGNQPQHF.

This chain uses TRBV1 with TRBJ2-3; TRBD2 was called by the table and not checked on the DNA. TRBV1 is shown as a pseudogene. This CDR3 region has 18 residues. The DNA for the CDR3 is TGCACCAGCAGCCAAGAAACCCCGTCCCCGGGAGTCGCAGATACGCAGTATTTT. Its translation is CTSSQETPSPGVADTQYF.

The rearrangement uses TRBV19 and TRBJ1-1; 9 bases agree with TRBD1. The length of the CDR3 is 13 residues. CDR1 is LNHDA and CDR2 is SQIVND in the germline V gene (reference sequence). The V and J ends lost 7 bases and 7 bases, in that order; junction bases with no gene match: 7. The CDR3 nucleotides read TGTGCCAGTATGGACAGGGGTCGGGTTGAAGCTTTCTTT. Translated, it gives CASMDRGRVEAFF.

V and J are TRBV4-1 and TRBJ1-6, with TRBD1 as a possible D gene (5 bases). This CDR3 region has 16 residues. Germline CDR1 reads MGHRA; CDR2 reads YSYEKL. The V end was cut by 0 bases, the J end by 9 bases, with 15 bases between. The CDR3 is CASSQEAGGTGSPLHF. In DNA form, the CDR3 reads TGCGCCAGCAGCCAAGAAGCGGGGGGAACGGGTTCACCCCTCCACTTT.

CDR3 in DNA: TGCGCCAGCAGCTTGGGTATGGCCCCACGGTCAGGGGGAACGCTGAACACTGAAGCTTTCTTT. It yields the protein CASSLGMAPRSGGTLNTEAFF. The chain uses TRBV5-1 and TRBJ1-1, with TRBD1 matching 7 bases. V shed 0 bases and J 0 bases; nucleotides not matched to a gene: 20. The CDR3 consists of 21 residues. The germline CDR1 and CDR2 sequences are SGHRS and YFSETQ.

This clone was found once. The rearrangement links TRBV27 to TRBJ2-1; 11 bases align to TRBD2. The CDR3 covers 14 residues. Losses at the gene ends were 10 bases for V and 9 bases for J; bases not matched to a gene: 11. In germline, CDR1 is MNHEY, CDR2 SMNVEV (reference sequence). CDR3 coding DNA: TGTGCCATCACTACTAGACTAGCGGGAATTGAGCAGTTCTTC. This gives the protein CAITTRLAGIEQFF.

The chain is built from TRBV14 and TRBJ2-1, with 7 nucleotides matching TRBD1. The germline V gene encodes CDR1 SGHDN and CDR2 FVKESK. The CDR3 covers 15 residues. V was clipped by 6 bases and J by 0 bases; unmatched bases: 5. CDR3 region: CASRSTGSSYNEQFF. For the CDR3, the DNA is TGTGCCAGCAGGTCGACAGGGAGCTCCTACAATGAGCAGTTCTTC.

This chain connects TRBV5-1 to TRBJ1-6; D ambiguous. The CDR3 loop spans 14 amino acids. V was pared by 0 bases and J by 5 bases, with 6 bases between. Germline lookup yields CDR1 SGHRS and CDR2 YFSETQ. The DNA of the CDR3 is TGCGCCAGCAGCTTGGGTCAGAATAATTCACCCCTCCACTTT. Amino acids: CASSLGQNNSPLHF. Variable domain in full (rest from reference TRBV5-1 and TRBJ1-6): KAGVTQTPRYLIKTRGQQVTLSCSPISGHRSVSWYQQTPGQGLQFLFEYFSETQRNKGNFPGRFSGRQFSNSRSEMNVSTLELGDSALYLCASSLGQNNSPLHFGNGTRLTVT.